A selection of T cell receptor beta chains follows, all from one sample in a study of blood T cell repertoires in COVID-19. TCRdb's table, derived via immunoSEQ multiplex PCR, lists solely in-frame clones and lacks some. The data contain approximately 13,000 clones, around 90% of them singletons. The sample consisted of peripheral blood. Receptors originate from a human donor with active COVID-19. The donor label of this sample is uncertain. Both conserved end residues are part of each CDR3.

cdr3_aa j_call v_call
CASSLVVAGVQDEQFF TRBJ2-1 TRBV5-1
CSVDDRGPPNYGYTF TRBJ1-2 TRBV29-1
CASSLSGSPGELFF TRBJ2-2 TRBV11-3
CSVDKLTGSPYNEQFF TRBJ2-1 TRBV29-1
CASGTWEGFNSYNEQFF TRBJ2-1 TRBV11-2
CAGQDTNTGELFF TRBJ2-2 TRBV2
CASSQESTGVSPLHF TRBJ1-6 TRBV4-2
CASSLGVGAGELFF TRBJ2-2 TRBV7-2
CASSQDGGSYNEQFF TRBJ2-1 TRBV5-1
CASSLDRGGTEAFF TRBJ1-1 TRBV6-5
CASISTRDRVEDTQYF TRBJ2-3 TRBV28
CSVNTGGFGEKLFF TRBJ1-4 TRBV29-1
CASSITRDTSYEQYF TRBJ2-7 TRBV19
CAIGDRATGELFF TRBJ2-2 TRBV27
CASSLDPPTGWDTEAFF TRBJ1-1 TRBV11-2
CASTTPLTGGGWEQYF TRBJ2-7 TRBV28
CASSTYLGASGHEQFF TRBJ2-1 TRBV5-4
CASSENTPGAGNTIYF TRBJ1-3 TRBV5-1
CASSLSGGTGELFF TRBJ2-2 TRBV7-9
CASSTTSGLRGREQYF TRBJ2-7 TRBV11-1
CASSPYGGQGYNEQFF TRBJ2-1 TRBV4-2
CASSFWTGVAYEQYF TRBJ2-7 TRBV27
CASSGAGGSYNEQFF TRBJ2-1 TRBV9
CASSMGQGALRVYNEQFF TRBJ2-1 TRBV19
CASKASGRGNEQFF TRBJ2-1 TRBV2
CASRTGVNTGELFF TRBJ2-2 TRBV4-2
CASSQEGGGTEAFF TRBJ1-1 TRBV4-1
CASSLDTGGRDIQYF TRBJ2-4 TRBV7-9
CASSVEPGQPQHF TRBJ1-5 TRBV9
CASTGTGNTGELFF TRBJ2-2 TRBV7-3
CASSLTAGLAGDSSGANVLTF TRBJ2-6 TRBV7-3
CAWSAGTGGNEQFF TRBJ2-1 TRBV30
CAISSKDTTGELFF TRBJ2-2 TRBV10-3
CAGSLYGELSQPQHF TRBJ1-5 TRBV5-1
CASSLVTGLMNTEAFF TRBJ1-1 TRBV5-1
CASSVGGQGTGELFF TRBJ2-2 TRBV9
CASSPRTGDHNEQFF TRBJ2-1 TRBV7-2
CASSETRSTWTGGSEKLFF TRBJ1-4 TRBV7-9
CASSFGQGATDTQYF TRBJ2-3 TRBV5-5
CASSNLRGRGYTF TRBJ1-2 TRBV28
CASSSTLTGPRGYTF TRBJ1-2 TRBV5-6
CASSARYSPLHF TRBJ1-6 TRBV2
CATSREGGRNIQYF TRBJ2-4 TRBV15
CASSYRQGAYNEQFF TRBJ2-1 TRBV6-5
CASSSPQLAPYNEQFF TRBJ2-1 TRBV7-2
CASSYKAHTQYF TRBJ2-3 TRBV25-1
CASRLTGVTEAFF TRBJ1-1 TRBV4-1